Sequencing of this T cell receptor (beta chain) was carried out in a study of blood T cell repertoires in COVID-19. Sequencing used immunoSEQ multiplex PCR; TCRdb keeps in-frame clones, though not all of them. The data show 140,000 to 150,000 clones, with around 80% seen just once and approximately 10% held by the top ten. Germline-derived CDR1 and CDR2 are LGHNT and FRNRAP. The CDR3 spans 15 residues. V lost 1 base, J lost 3 bases, and 11 bases lay in between. Sequencing was carried out using peripheral blood. The receptor was isolated from a man in his 60s with active or convalescent COVID-19. V is TRBV12-5 and J is TRBJ2-3, with a weak D call TRBD2 (6 bases). The chain's CDR3 is CASGLAAGRTDTQYF. CDR3 DNA sequence: TGTGCTAGTGGTTTGGCGGCGGGACGGACAGATACGCAGTATTTT. Full variable domain (remainder filled in from reference TRBV12-5 and TRBJ2-3): DARVTQTPRHKVTEMGQEVTMRCQPILGHNTVFWYRQTMMQGLELLAYFRNRAPLDDSGMPKDRFSAEMPDATLATLKIQPSEPRDSAVYFCASGLAAGRTDTQYFGPGTRLTVL.